A selection of T cell receptor beta chains follows, all from one sample in a study of T-cell memory formation after mild COVID-19. TCRdb used MiXCR to reprocess the 5' RACE reads, holding one entry per CDR3 protein. Of 470,000 or so distinct CDR3 sequences listed, 20% to 30% are singletons. Sequencing used PBMCs or a T cell subset sorted from them (not recorded which). The receptors come from an adult woman who had mild COVID-19 (a few samples of this study predate the infection). Cell type and time point are not known. The CDR3 runs from the conserved cysteine through the conserved F or W. A D gene is named only where the DNA matches it firmly. A row's size may be missing; if present it is once, few, many or a size class.

size | D | J | length | V | DNA | CDR3
few | NA | TRBJ1-2 | 13 | TRBV6-5 | TGTGCCAGCAGTTACAGAGGGGTCAGGGGCTACACCTTC | CASSYRGVRGYTF
few | NA | TRBJ2-7 | 12 | TRBV20-1 | TGCAGTACTCCAGATACCACCTACGAGCAGTACTTC | CSTPDTTYEQYF
NA | NA | TRBJ1-2 | 12 | TRBV24-1 | TGTGCCACCAGTGGTTTCAGGGATGGCTACACCTTC | CATSGFRDGYTF
few | TRBD2 | TRBJ2-2 | 14 | TRBV4-3 | TGCGCCAGCAGCCCTCGGACTAGGACCGGGGAGCTGTTTTTT | CASSPRTRTGELFF
NA | NA | TRBJ2-3 | 15 | TRBV7-8 | TGTGCCAGCAGCTTAGCCTCGGGGGTATCGGATACGCAGTATTTT | CASSLASGVSDTQYF
few | NA | TRBJ2-7 | 10 | TRBV12-3/TRBV12-4 | TGTGCCAGCAGTCTGAACGAGCAGTACTTC | CASSLNEQYF
few | TRBD2 | TRBJ2-7 | 17 | TRBV4-1 | TGCGCCAGCAGCCAGGCCGGACTAGCGGGGGGCCGGCAGCAGCAGTACTTC | CASSQAGLAGGRQQQYF
NA | NA | TRBJ1-4 | 12 | TRBV10-3 | TGTGCCATCAGTGAGTCGAGGGAAAAACTGTTTTTT | CAISESREKLFF
NA | TRBD1 | TRBJ1-2 | 17 | TRBV5-1 | TGCGCCAGCAGCGACCGGGACAGGGGGGAAAGAAACTATGGCTACACCTTC | CASSDRDRGERNYGYTF
few | TRBD2 | TRBJ2-3 | 14 | TRBV6-2/TRBV6-3 | TGTGCCAGCACTTACGGGAGGTACACAGATACGCAGTATTTT | CASTYGRYTDTQYF
many | NA | TRBJ2-1 | 14 | TRBV5-1 | TGCGCCAGCAGCCCCCAGACCACTAACAATGAGCAGTTCTTC | CASSPQTTNNEQFF
NA | TRBD2 | TRBJ2-3 | 17 | TRBV11-3 | TGTGCCAGCAGCTTAGAACTAGCGGGAGGATTAGGAGATACGCAGTATTTT | CASSLELAGGLGDTQYF
few | TRBD2 | TRBJ2-2 | 17 | TRBV6-2/TRBV6-3 | TGTGCCAGCAGTTACTCGAGTCGGGGGGTCCCCACCGGGGAGCTGTTTTTT | CASSYSSRGVPTGELFF
few | NA | TRBJ1-1 | 12 | TRBV11-2 | TGTGCCAGCAGCTTGTGGGGCACTGAAGCTTTCTTT | CASSLWGTEAFF
many | NA | TRBJ2-1 | 11 | TRBV3-1 | TGTGCCAGCAGCCAAGGAGGAGAGCAGTTCTTC | CASSQGGEQFF
NA | NA | TRBJ2-1 | 15 | TRBV24-1 | TGTGCCACCAGTGCCGAAGTCACAGGCTACAATGAGCAGTTCTTC | CATSAEVTGYNEQFF
few | TRBD1 | TRBJ2-7 | 14 | TRBV12-3/TRBV12-4 | TGTGCCAGCAGGCCGGGACAGGGGGGAAACGAGCAGTACTTC | CASRPGQGGNEQYF
NA | NA | TRBJ2-7 | 14 | TRBV20-1 | TGCAGTGCTAGAGGTTTGGAACTTTCCTACGAGCAGTACTTC | CSARGLELSYEQYF
few | TRBD2 | TRBJ2-1 | 14 | TRBV3-1 | TGTGCCAGCAGTTTTACCCGGGGGGAAAATGAGCAGTTCTTC | CASSFTRGENEQFF
NA | TRBD2 | TRBJ2-1 | 16 | TRBV12-3/TRBV12-4 | TGTGCCAGCAGACGGACTAGCGGGGGGGCCTCCAATGAGCAGTTCTTC | CASRRTSGGASNEQFF
NA | NA | TRBJ1-5 | 17 | TRBV7-8 | TGTGCCAGCAGCTTAGGGCTTAGAACCTATAGCAATCAGCCCCAGCATTTT | CASSLGLRTYSNQPQHF